The next 18 T cell receptor beta chains were all read from a single sample in a study of response to subunit inactivated influenza vaccine. TCRdb fed the RT-PCR reads into MiXCR, producing one record per CDR3 protein. The table has over 750,000 distinct CDR3 sequences, 21% seen once. The sample was PBMCs from blood, taken roughly 5 days after vaccination. The receptor set was obtained from a man aged 45-60 years who received an inactivated influenza vaccine.

The V call is TRBV6-5, the J call TRBJ2-7, with 10 nucleotides matching TRBD2. The V and J ends lost 0 bases and 2 bases, in that order; junction bases with no gene match: 4. The CDR3 contains 16 residues. Germline assignment: CDR1 MNHEY and CDR2 SVGAGI. This CDR3 reads CASSYSASGGTYEQYF. The CDR3 coding sequence is TGTGCCAGCAGTTACTCGGCTAGCGGGGGCACCTACGAGCAGTACTTC.

This clonotype has only a few counts. This chain links TRBV20-1 with TRBJ2-7; D is uncertain. The CDR3 loop spans 15 amino acids. The germline V gene encodes CDR1 DFQATT and CDR2 SNEGSKA (reference sequence). The ends were cut back, 0 bases at V and 0 bases at J, with 12 bases in the middle. The CDR3 is CSARDPIQPSYEQYF. In nucleotides, the CDR3 is TGCAGTGCTAGAGACCCCATACAGCCCTCCTACGAGCAGTACTTC.

This clonotype was seen only a few times. The genes are TRBV20-1 and TRBJ1-1; D ambiguous. Trimming removed 0 bases at V and 11 bases at J, with 10 bases between. The length of the CDR3 is 11 residues. The germline V gene has CDR1 DFQATT and CDR2 SNEGSKA (reference sequence). CDR3 in amino acids: CSARDLTSAFF. CDR3 bases: TGCAGTGCTAGAGACCTCACGTCGGCTTTCTTT.

This clonotype was counted ten times or more. The chain links TRBV7-8 to TRBJ2-1; tentative D call: TRBD1 (5 bases). CDR3 length equals 18 residues. Germline loops: CDR1 SGHVS, CDR2 FQNEAQ. Trimming removed 1 base at V and 0 bases at J, with 16 bases between. The CDR3 DNA sequence: TGTGCCAGCAGCTTAGGGTATTTAGCCCAGGGCTCCTACAATGAGCAGTTCTTC. Translation: CASSLGYLAQGSYNEQFF.

This clonotype was counted a few times. A junction end diverges from the germline sequence, so it may reflect a read error. The V gene is TRBV5-1, the J gene TRBJ1-1, with D maybe TRBD1 (5 bases). The germline gives CDR1 SGHRS, CDR2 YFSETQ. The CDR3 loop spans 14 amino acids. CDR3: CASSLARSDTEASF. As DNA, the CDR3 is TGCGCCAGCAGCTTGGCAAGGTCGGACACTGAAGCTTCCTTT.

This clonotype was observed a few times. This chain connects TRBV5-4 to TRBJ2-7, with 7 bases lining up with TRBD2. The CDR3 is made up of 15 amino acids. Germline CDR1 is SGHNT and CDR2 is YYREEE (reference sequence). V lost 1 base, J lost 5 bases, and 9 bases stayed unmatched. DNA of the CDR3: TGTGCCAGCAGCTTGTGGTTGCGGGGGACGGACGAGCAGTACTTC. Its protein product is CASSLWLRGTDEQYF.

The gene calls are TRBV7-9 and TRBJ2-7, with 10 bases matching TRBD2. Germline CDR1 is SEHNR and CDR2 is FQNEAQ (reference sequence). V shed 3 bases and J 9 bases; nucleotides not matched to a gene: 5. The CDR3 runs 13 residues. The CDR3 region has the DNA TGTGCCAGCAGCTTGGCCGGGACTAGCGCGCAGTACTTC. As protein: CASSLAGTSAQYF.

The chain combines TRBV20-1 with TRBJ2-3; the match to TRBD2 covers 7 bases. The CDR3 has 15 amino acids. Germline V lookup: CDR1 DFQATT, CDR2 SNEGSKA (reference sequence). Unmatched junction bases numbered 7, after V lost 0 bases and J lost 4 bases. CDR3 protein: CSARDFAGAPDTQYF. Here the CDR3 DNA reads TGCAGTGCTAGAGATTTTGCGGGAGCCCCAGATACGCAGTATTTT.

CDR3 nucleotide sequence: TGTGCCAGCAGTTTCATCGACAGGTCCCACGAGCAGTACTTC. This encodes CASSFIDRSHEQYF. The chain joins TRBV27 to TRBJ2-7, with TRBD1 as a possible D gene (6 bases). V was trimmed by 3 bases and J by 5 bases, leaving 14 bases between them. In germline, CDR1 is MNHEY, CDR2 SMNVEV (reference sequence). The CDR3 sequence is 14 residues long.

The chain combines TRBV5-1 with TRBJ2-7, with D tentatively TRBD1 or TRBD2 (5 bases each). Germline CDR1 reads SGHRS; CDR2 reads YFSETQ. This CDR3 region has 13 residues. V was trimmed by 0 bases and J by 5 bases, leaving 9 bases between them. Written as DNA, the CDR3 is TGCGCCAGCAGCTTGGCAGGGACCAACGAGCAGTACTTC. It codes for CASSLAGTNEQYF.

The CDR3 here is CASRGGAVNNQPQHF. The CDR3 DNA sequence: TGTGCCAGCAGGGGGGGGGCGGTTAACAATCAGCCCCAGCATTTT. The V and J genes are TRBV12-3 or TRBV12-4 and TRBJ1-5, with a possible D match to TRBD1 (6 bases). CDR3 length: 15 residues. V was pared by 6 bases and J by 3 bases, with 15 bases between.

This clonotype was seen repeatedly, ten times or more. This chain joins TRBV12-3 or TRBV12-4 and TRBJ2-7; D remains unclear. With 2 bases removed from V and 0 bases from J, the gap between germline ends came to 8 bases. The CDR3 spans 14 residues. The CDR3, as DNA: TGTGCCAGCAGTTTAACCGGTTACTCCTACGAGCAGTACTTC. Translation: CASSLTGYSYEQYF.

The chain joins TRBV7-9 to TRBJ2-3; D uncertain. The ends were cut back, 8 bases at V and 4 bases at J, with 13 bases in the middle. Germline V gives CDR1 SEHNR, CDR2 FQNEAQ (reference sequence). CDR3 size: 13 residues. The CDR3 nucleotides are TGTGCCAGCTCCGCATCCCCGCCAGATACGCAGTATTTT. This gives the protein CASSASPPDTQYF.

This clonotype was seen a handful of times. The rearrangement links TRBV6-4 to TRBJ2-1; D gene uncertain. Germline lookup yields CDR1 MRHNA and CDR2 SNTAGT. The ends were cut back, 3 bases at V and 7 bases at J, with 7 bases in the middle. This CDR3 spans 12 amino acids. For the CDR3, the DNA is TGTGCCAGCAGTGATAAGGCAAATGAGCAGTTCTTC. Amino acids: CASSDKANEQFF.

This clonotype has more than one count but fewer than ten. The gene calls are TRBV5-1 and TRBJ2-1; no clear D gene. The CDR3 totals 15 residues. V was clipped by 4 bases and J by 10 bases, with 21 bases between them. Germline V gene lookup returns CDR1 SGHRS and CDR2 YFSETQ. The CDR3 region has the DNA TGCGCCAGCAGCCGGCAGACATGGGCGGATGGGGAGCAGTTCTTC. This translates into CASSRQTWADGEQFF.

DNA of the CDR3: TGCAGCGTTGAAGACCCCCTGGGGGCGAGCTCCTACGAGCAGTACTTC. Its protein product is CSVEDPLGASSYEQYF. The rearrangement uses TRBV29-1 and TRBJ2-7, with a possible D match to TRBD1 (6 bases). From germline, CDR1 is SQVTM and CDR2 ANQGSEA. V lost 0 bases and J lost 0, with 15 bases in between. This CDR3 comprises 16 residues.

The rearrangement links TRBV7-2 to TRBJ2-7; perhaps TRBD2 as D (5 bases). The CDR3 totals 17 residues. Germline CDR1 and CDR2: SGHTA and FQGNSA. V was pared by 3 bases and J by 0 bases, with 18 bases between. In DNA, the CDR3 is TGTGCCAGCAGCTTCAGGTCAGAGGGTGGATTCTCCTACGAGCAGTACTTC. This sequence encodes CASSFRSEGGFSYEQYF.

The V call is TRBV3-1, the J call TRBJ1-6, with D perhaps matching TRBD1 (6 bases). V shed 9 bases and J shed 8 bases, with 11 bases lying between them. Germline values: CDR1 LGHDT, CDR2 YNNKEL (reference sequence). This CDR3 has 12 amino acids. The CDR3 here is CASGQLHSPLHF. DNA for the CDR3: TGTGCCAGTGGACAGCTCCATTCACCCCTCCACTTT.